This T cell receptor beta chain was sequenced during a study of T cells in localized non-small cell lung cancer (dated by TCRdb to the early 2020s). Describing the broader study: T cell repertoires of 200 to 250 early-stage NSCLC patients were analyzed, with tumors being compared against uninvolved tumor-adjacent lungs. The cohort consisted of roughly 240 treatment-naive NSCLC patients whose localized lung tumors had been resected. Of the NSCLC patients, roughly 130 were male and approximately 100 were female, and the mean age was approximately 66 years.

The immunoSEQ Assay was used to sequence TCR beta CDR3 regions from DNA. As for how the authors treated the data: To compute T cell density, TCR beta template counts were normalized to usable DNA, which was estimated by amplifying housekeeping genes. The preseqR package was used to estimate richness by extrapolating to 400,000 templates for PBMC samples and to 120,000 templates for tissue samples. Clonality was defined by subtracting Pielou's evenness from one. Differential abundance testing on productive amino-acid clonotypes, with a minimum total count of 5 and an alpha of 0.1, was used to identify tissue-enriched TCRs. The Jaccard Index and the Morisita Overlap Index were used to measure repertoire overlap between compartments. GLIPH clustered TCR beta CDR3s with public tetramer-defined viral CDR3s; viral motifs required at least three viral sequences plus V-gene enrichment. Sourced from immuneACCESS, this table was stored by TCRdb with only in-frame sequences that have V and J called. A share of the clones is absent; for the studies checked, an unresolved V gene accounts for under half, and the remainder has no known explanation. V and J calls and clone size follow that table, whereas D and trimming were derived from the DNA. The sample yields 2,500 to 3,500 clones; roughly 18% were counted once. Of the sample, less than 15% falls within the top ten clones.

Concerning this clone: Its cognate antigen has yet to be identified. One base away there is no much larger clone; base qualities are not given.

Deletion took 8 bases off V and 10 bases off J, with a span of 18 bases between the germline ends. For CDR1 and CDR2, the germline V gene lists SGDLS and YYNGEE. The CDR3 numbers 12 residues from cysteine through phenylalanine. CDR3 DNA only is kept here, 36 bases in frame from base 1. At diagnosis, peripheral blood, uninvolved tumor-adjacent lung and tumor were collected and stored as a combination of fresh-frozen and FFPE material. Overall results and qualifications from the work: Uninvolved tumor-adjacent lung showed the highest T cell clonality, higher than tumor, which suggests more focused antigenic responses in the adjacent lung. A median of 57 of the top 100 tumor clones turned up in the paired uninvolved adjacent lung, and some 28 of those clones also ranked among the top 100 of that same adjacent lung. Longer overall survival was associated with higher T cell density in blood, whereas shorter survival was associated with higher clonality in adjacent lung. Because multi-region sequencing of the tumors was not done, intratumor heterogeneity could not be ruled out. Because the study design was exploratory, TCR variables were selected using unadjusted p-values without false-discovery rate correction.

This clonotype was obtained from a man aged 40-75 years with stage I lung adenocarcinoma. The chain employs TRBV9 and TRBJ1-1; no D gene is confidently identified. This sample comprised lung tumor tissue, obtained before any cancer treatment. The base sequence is TGTGCCAGTCGTATGGACTCCATGGGAGCTTTCTTT. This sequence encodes CASRMDSMGAFF.